These 9 T cell receptor beta chains were sequenced from one sample in a study of cytomegalovirus exposure and HLA in healthy donors. With 60 Vbeta and 13 Jbeta primers, the PCR was carried out. Only in-frame clones appear in the TCRdb table, and some are missing; sequencing was by immunoSEQ multiplex PCR. The sample includes roughly 190,000 clones, around 81% of them seen just once. Specimen: PBMCs. The source is a woman aged 25 to 39 in good health and CMV-seropositive.

This clone was seen just once. The rearrangement joins TRBV6-1 to TRBJ2-3; 13 bases line up with TRBD2. Germline lookup yields CDR1 MNHNS and CDR2 SASEGT. This CDR3 is 16 amino acids long. V lost 4 bases, J lost 3 bases, and 4 bases stayed unmatched. CDR3 protein: CASSAGLAGLTDTQYF. CDR3 DNA: TGTGCCAGCAGTGCGGGACTAGCGGGGTTGACAGATACGCAGTATTTT.

This clone was observed a handful of times. The gene calls are TRBV11-2 and TRBJ2-5; possible D gene TRBD2, 6 bases. There are 14 residues in the CDR3. Germline values: CDR1 SGHAT, CDR2 FQNNGV. V gave up 1 base and J gave up 8 bases, with 14 bases separating them. CDR3 sequence reads: CASSLAGTERTQYF. CDR3 nucleotides: TGTGCCAGCAGCTTAGCCGGGACTGAGAGAACCCAGTACTTC.

The chain uses TRBV19 and TRBJ1-3, with TRBD1 identical over 7 bases. The germline gives CDR1 LNHDA, CDR2 SQIVND (reference sequence). The J segment lost 0 bases and the V segment lost 4 bases, leaving 6 bases of the junction unmatched. This CDR3 comprises 16 residues. The CDR3 region has the DNA TGTGCCAGTAGTAACCGACAGGGACTCTCTGGAAACACCATATATTTT. The encoded protein is CASSNRQGLSGNTIYF.

Only one count was recorded for this clone. The V gene is TRBV18, the J gene TRBJ1-5; D is unclear. The CDR3 has 13 residues. Germline-derived CDR1 and CDR2 are KGHSH and LQKENI. Trimming took 2 bases from V and 8 from J, leaving 10 bases between them. The CDR3 sequence is CASSPGVGEPQHF. In DNA, the CDR3 is TGTGCCAGCTCACCAGGCGTGGGAGAGCCCCAGCATTTT.

The chain joins TRBV9 to TRBJ1-6; 8 bases fit TRBD1. V lost 0 bases, J lost 13 bases, and 9 bases stayed unmatched. Germline V gene data show CDR1 as SGDLS and CDR2 as YYNGEE. The CDR3 is 15 residues long. The CDR3 sequence is CASSVAPGTGAPLHF. CDR3 bases: TGTGCCAGCAGCGTAGCCCCCGGGACAGGCGCGCCCCTCCACTTT.

J is TRBJ1-1 and V is TRBV6-6; D not resolved. This CDR3 contains 11 residues. The V gene lost 2 bases and the J gene lost 8 bases, with 6 bases spanning the gap. Germline values: CDR1 MNHNY, CDR2 SVGAGI (reference sequence). As DNA, the CDR3 is TGTGCCAGCAGTTACGGCAGAGAAGCTTTCTTT. This gives the protein CASSYGREAFF.

The V and J genes are TRBV7-2 and TRBJ2-5, with TRBD1 matching 9 bases. The ends lost 0 bases at V and 5 bases at J; junction bases unmatched: 4. The length of the CDR3 is 15 residues. Germline V gene lookup returns CDR1 SGHTA and CDR2 FQGNSA. CDR3 in DNA: TGTGCCAGCAGCTTAGCAACAGGGGGCCGGGAGACCCAGTACTTC. This translates into CASSLATGGRETQYF.

V usage is TRBV15 and J usage is TRBJ1-2; 8 bases fit TRBD1. V lost 5 bases, J lost 4 bases, and 6 bases stayed unmatched. Per the germline V gene, CDR1 is LNHNV and CDR2 is YYDKDF (reference sequence). This CDR3 comprises 14 residues. The CDR3 loop is CATSPSGGFYGYTF. The CDR3 DNA reads as TGTGCCACCAGCCCTTCAGGGGGCTTCTATGGCTACACCTTC.

This clone came up once. The chain carries TRBV5-4 and TRBJ2-3; 9 bases line up with TRBD2. V dropped 0 bases and J dropped 4; count of bases not matched to a gene: 9. The CDR3 is 17 residues long. Germline loops: CDR1 SGHNT, CDR2 YYREEE (reference sequence). CDR3 protein: CASSLGGAGGPADTQYF. The CDR3 nucleotides read TGTGCCAGCAGCTTGGGCGGGGCGGGAGGGCCGGCAGATACGCAGTATTTT.